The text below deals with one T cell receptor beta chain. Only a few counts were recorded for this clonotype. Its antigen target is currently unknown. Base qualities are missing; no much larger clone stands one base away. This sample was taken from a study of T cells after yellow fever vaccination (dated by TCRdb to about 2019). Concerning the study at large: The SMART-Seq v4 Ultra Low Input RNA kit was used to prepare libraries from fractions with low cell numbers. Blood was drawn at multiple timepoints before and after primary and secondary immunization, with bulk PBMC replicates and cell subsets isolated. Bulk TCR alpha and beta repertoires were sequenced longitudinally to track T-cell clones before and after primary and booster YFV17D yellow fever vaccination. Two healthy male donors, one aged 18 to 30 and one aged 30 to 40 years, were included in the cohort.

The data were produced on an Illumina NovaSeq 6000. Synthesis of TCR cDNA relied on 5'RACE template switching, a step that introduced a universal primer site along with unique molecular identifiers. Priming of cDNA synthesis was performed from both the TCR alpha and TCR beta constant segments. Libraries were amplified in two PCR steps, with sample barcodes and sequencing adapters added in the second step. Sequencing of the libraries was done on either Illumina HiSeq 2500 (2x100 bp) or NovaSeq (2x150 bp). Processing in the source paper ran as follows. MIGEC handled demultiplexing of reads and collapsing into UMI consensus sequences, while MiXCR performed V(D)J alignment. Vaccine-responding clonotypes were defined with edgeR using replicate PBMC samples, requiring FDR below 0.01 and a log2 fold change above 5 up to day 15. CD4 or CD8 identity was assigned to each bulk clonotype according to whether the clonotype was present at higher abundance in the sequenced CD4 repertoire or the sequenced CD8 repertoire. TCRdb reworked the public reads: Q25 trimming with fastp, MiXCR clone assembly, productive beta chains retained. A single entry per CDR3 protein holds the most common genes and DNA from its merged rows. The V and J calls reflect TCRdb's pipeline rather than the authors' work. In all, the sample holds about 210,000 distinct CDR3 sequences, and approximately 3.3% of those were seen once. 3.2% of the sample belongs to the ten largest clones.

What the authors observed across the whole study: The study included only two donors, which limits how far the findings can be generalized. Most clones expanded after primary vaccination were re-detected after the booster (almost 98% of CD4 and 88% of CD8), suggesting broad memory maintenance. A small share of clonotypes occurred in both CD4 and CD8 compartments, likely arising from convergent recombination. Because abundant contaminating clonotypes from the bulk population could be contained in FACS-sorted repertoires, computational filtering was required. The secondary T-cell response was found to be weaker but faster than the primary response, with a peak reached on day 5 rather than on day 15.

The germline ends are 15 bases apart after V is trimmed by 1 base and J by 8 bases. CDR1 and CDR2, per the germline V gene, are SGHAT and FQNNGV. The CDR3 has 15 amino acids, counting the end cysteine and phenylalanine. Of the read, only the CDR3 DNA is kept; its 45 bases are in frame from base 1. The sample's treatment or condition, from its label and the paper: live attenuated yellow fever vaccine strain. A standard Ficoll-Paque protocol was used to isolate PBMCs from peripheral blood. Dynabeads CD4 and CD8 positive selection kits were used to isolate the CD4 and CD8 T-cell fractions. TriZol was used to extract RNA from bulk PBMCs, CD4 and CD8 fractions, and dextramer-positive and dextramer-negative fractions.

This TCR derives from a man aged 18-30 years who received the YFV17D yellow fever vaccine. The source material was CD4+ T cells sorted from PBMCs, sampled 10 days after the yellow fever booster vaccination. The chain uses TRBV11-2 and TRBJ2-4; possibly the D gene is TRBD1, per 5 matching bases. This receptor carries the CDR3 CASSLGSGIGDIQYF. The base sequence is TGTGCCAGCAGCTTAGGGTCAGGGATTGGGGACATTCAGTACTTC.